The TCR beta chain under discussion was sequenced for a study of identical twins. TCRdb processed the 5' RACE reads anew with MiXCR; each CDR3 protein has one entry. The sample has hundreds of thousands of distinct CDR3 sequences, around an eighth seen once. Only healthy Caucasians were enrolled as donors. CDR1 and CDR2 (germline): SEHNR, FQNEAQ (reference sequence). With 3 bases removed from V and 0 bases from J, the gap between germline ends came to 12 bases. The CDR3 loop spans 15 amino acids. This clonotype was observed a single time. As yet, its antigen is unknown. General study points: Invariant MAIT and iNKT cells are populations that could partly confound zero-insertion analyses.

These data also formed part of another study, on yellow fever vaccine responses in identical twins. That report adds: The T cell response to vaccination in identical twins was reportedly partly convergent and partly personalized.

The sequenced sample was CD8+ T cells sorted from blood. The TCR comes from a woman between 18 and 29 years old in good health. This chain links TRBV7-9 with TRBJ2-7, with D perhaps TRBD2 (6 bases). The DNA for the CDR3 is TGTGCCAGCAGCTTGGGGGGATTTAGCTCCTACGAGCAGTACGTC. Its translation: CASSLGGFSSYEQYV.